This entry concerns a single T cell receptor beta chain. Its antigen is not known. This specimen belongs to a study of cytomegalovirus exposure and HLA in healthy donors. Study-wide findings and caveats: A prior analysis recorded that most TCR beta V segments were productive about 90% or about 30% of the time. Researchers had no immune exposure information except CMV serostatus available.

In the PCR, 60 Vbeta and 13 Jbeta primers were used. The data were produced by immunoSEQ multiplex PCR, yet TCRdb's version contains in-frame clones alone and is incomplete. The sample carries some 140,000 clones, under 85% recorded once. Trimming took off 0 bases at V and 8 bases at J, with 17 bases between the two ends. Germline V gives CDR1 SGDLS, CDR2 YYNGEE. The CDR3 has 15 amino acids. The specimen sequenced was PBMCs. This sequence was found in a man between 18 and 29 years old in good health and CMV-seronegative. This chain uses TRBV9 with TRBJ1-2; D may be TRBD1 (5 bases). The CDR3: CASSVGLGDSRGYTF. DNA of the CDR3: TGTGCCAGCAGCGTAGGTCTAGGGGATAGTAGGGGCTACACCTTC.